These 18 T cell receptor beta chains originate from one sample sequenced in a study of cytomegalovirus exposure and HLA in healthy donors. PCR was performed using 60 Vbeta and 13 Jbeta primers. The method was immunoSEQ multiplex PCR; TCRdb's version includes in-frame clones alone and lacks a portion of them. The sample includes 120,000 or so clones, roughly 75% of them seen just once. The sample comprised PBMCs. These receptor sequences come from a female donor in good health and CMV-seronegative.

The chain joins TRBV7-9 to TRBJ2-1; unclear D gene. This CDR3 has 15 residues. The V end was cut by 3 bases, the J end by 0 bases, with 9 bases between. CDR1 SEHNR and CDR2 FQNEAQ come from the germline V gene (reference sequence). The CDR3 coding sequence is TGTGCCAGCAGCTTGCGGTATAGCTCCTACAATGAGCAGTTCTTC. Protein sequence: CASSLRYSSYNEQFF.

J is TRBJ1-4 and V is TRBV9, with 10 bases matching TRBD1. The CDR3 extends over 16 amino acids. Germline CDR1 is SGDLS and CDR2 is YYNGEE. The V and J ends lost 1 base and 8 bases, in that order; junction bases with no gene match: 8. CDR3 amino acids: CASSVSWDRGGEKLFF. CDR3 coding DNA: TGTGCCAGCAGCGTATCCTGGGACAGGGGCGGCGAAAAACTGTTTTTT.

The sample holds many counts of this clone. The V gene is TRBV20-1, the J gene TRBJ2-1, with a weak D call TRBD2 (6 bases). The CDR3 loop spans 10 amino acids. V gave up 6 bases and J gave up 9 bases, with 9 bases separating them. Germline V gene data show CDR1 as DFQATT and CDR2 as SNEGSKA (reference sequence). CDR3 sequence: CSARRGEQFF. The CDR3 DNA reads as TGCAGTGCACGGAGGGGTGAGCAGTTCTTC.

This sequence joins TRBV19 and TRBJ2-2; 7 bases line up with TRBD1. The CDR3 is 15 residues long. With V trimmed by 3 bases and J by 3 bases, 4 bases remained unmatched. Germline V gene data show CDR1 as LNHDA and CDR2 as SQIVND (reference sequence). CDR3 in DNA: TGTGCCAGTAGTATCACCGGGACAGACACCGGGGAGCTGTTTTTT. This encodes CASSITGTDTGELFF.

This clone was seen a single time. CDR3 DNA sequence: TGTGCCAGCAGCCCCCCAGCGGGAGTGCAGTTCTTC. It translates to CASSPPAGVQFF. The V call is TRBV9, the J call TRBJ2-1; 8 nucleotides align to TRBD2. The germline V gene encodes CDR1 SGDLS and CDR2 YYNGEE. The CDR3 consists of 12 residues. With 4 bases clipped from V and 12 bases from J, the junction kept 6 bases outside the gene matches.

This clone was seen only a few times. J is TRBJ2-7 and V is TRBV4-1; 8 bases line up with TRBD2. V was clipped by 1 base and J by 3 bases; unmatched bases: 8. Per the germline V gene, CDR1 is MGHRA and CDR2 is YSYEKL. CDR3 length: 16 residues. CDR3 protein: CASSQGYASGFYEQYF. The CDR3 DNA sequence: TGCGCCAGCAGCCAAGGATACGCTAGCGGGTTCTACGAGCAGTACTTC.

CDR3 loop: CAWSVQWGPSAQHF. The CDR3 DNA follows: TGTGCCTGGAGTGTACAGTGGGGCCCCTCGGCCCAGCATTTT. This chain joins TRBV30 and TRBJ1-5; D is perhaps TRBD1 (5 bases). Germline V gene lookup returns CDR1 GTSNPN and CDR2 SVGIG (reference sequence). Trimming removed 0 bases at V and 11 bases at J, with 17 bases between. CDR3 length: 14 residues.

The chain employs TRBV2 and TRBJ2-5; 9 bases fit TRBD1. V gave up 7 bases and J gave up 5 bases; unmatched junction bases: 11. The CDR3 extends over 15 amino acids. CDR1 is SNHLY, CDR2 FYNNEI, per germline. The chain's CDR3 is CASKSQGAYGETQYF. The CDR3, as DNA: TGTGCCAGCAAATCACAGGGGGCTTATGGGGAGACCCAGTACTTC.

The chain has TRBV27 and TRBJ1-6; D not resolved. The V and J ends lost 5 bases and 7 bases respectively, with 9 bases between them. CDR1 and CDR2 from the germline V gene are MNHEY and SMNVEV (reference sequence). The CDR3 contains 13 residues. Written as DNA, the CDR3 is TGTGCCAGCAGTCTGACACCCAATTCACCCCTCCACTTT. This translates into CASSLTPNSPLHF.

The chain combines TRBV5-6 with TRBJ2-1; D is unresolved. The V gene lost 4 bases and the J gene lost 9 bases, with 14 bases spanning the gap. Germline loops: CDR1 SGHDT, CDR2 YYEEEE. This CDR3 is 13 amino acids long. CDR3 coding DNA: TGTGCCAGCAGCGTAGGTAGGAGTCTTGAGCAGTTCTTC. Its translation: CASSVGRSLEQFF. Variable domain in full (rest from reference TRBV5-6 and TRBJ2-1): DAGVTQSPTHLIKTRGQQVTLRCSPKSGHDTVSWYQQALGQGPQFIFQYYEEEERQRGNFPDRFSGHQFPNYSSELNVNALLLGDSALYLCASSVGRSLEQFFGPGTRLTVL.

The count of this clone is one. The CDR3 loop is CASSPYSYEQYF. CDR3 DNA: TGTGCCAGCAGCCCGTACTCCTACGAGCAGTACTTC. The chain couples TRBV11-2 to TRBJ2-5; D remains ambiguous. The J call may be in error: the DNA end matches TRBJ2-7 better. The CDR3 covers 12 residues. From germline, CDR1 is SGHAT and CDR2 FQNNGV.

This clone turned up a few times. The V call is TRBV19, the J call TRBJ2-3; TRBD2 aligns across 14 bases. Trimming at V came to 5 bases and at J to 0 bases, leaving 10 bases not matched to a gene. CDR3 length: 19 residues. The germline V gene encodes CDR1 LNHDA and CDR2 SQIVND (reference sequence). In nucleotides, the CDR3 is TGTGCCAGTAGTGGAGGGACTAGCGGGGGTGGTCCTAGCACAGATACGCAGTATTTT. It is translated as CASSGGTSGGGPSTDTQYF.

The V call is TRBV2, the J call TRBJ2-3; a possible D gene is TRBD2 (7 bases). V gave up 11 bases and J gave up 1 base, with 22 bases separating them. The CDR3 has 16 residues. Germline V CDR1 and CDR2: SNHLY, FYNNEI. This CDR3 is CARREAGVPRTDTQYF. The CDR3 bases are TGTGCCCGCCGGGAGGCAGGGGTTCCCCGCACAGATACGCAGTATTTT.

Of note for this clone: At one of its ends the junction is not consistent with the germline gene, which may arise from a read error. The chain links TRBV7-3 to TRBJ2-3; the D gene is possibly TRBD1 (5 bases). From germline, CDR1 is SGHTA and CDR2 FQGTGA. This CDR3 has 15 amino acids. CDR3 DNA: TGTTCCAGCTCCGACAGCACCACCGGCACAGATACGCAGTATTTT. This sequence encodes CSSSDSTTGTDTQYF.

V and J are TRBV7-2 and TRBJ2-1; no firm D call. Deletions cut 4 bases from V and 9 bases from J, with 10 bases between. Germline CDR1 and CDR2: SGHTA and FQGNSA. This CDR3 spans 12 amino acids. The CDR3 DNA sequence: TGTGCCAGCAGCTCCTGGCCGGGTGAGCAGTTCTTC. Protein product: CASSSWPGEQFF.

The count of this clone is one. The rearrangement uses TRBV27 and TRBJ2-6; TRBD2 matches at 14 bases. CDR3 size: 18 residues. CDR1 is MNHEY and CDR2 is SMNVEV in the germline V gene (reference sequence). V was clipped by 4 bases and J by 2 bases; unmatched bases: 4. This CDR3 reads CASSSPGLAGAGANVLTF. For the CDR3, the DNA is TGTGCCAGCAGTTCCCCGGGACTAGCGGGAGCTGGGGCCAACGTCCTGACTTTC.

The CDR3 protein is CASSFQWPSDYHNEQFF. CDR3 nucleotide sequence: TGTGCCAGCAGTTTCCAATGGCCTAGCGACTACCACAATGAGCAGTTCTTC. V is TRBV6-4 and J is TRBJ2-1; TRBD2 might be the D (6 bases). The CDR3 length is 17 residues. Trimming removed 5 bases from V and 5 bases from J, with 22 bases in between. Germline loops: CDR1 MRHNA, CDR2 SNTAGT.

This sequence joins TRBV7-9 and TRBJ2-7; D uncertain. V was cut by 2 bases and J by 4 bases, with 6 bases left in between. Per germline, CDR1 SEHNR and CDR2 FQNEAQ (reference sequence). This CDR3 region has 12 residues. CDR3 region: CASSLFGYEQYF. The CDR3 bases are TGTGCCAGCAGCTTATTCGGTTACGAGCAGTACTTC.